The following is a T cell receptor beta chain sequence with its context. What it recognizes is unknown. This sample was included in a study of PD-1 blockade in classical Hodgkin lymphoma. Study-level results: Reported findings placed baseline TCR diversity lower in newly diagnosed patients (compared with healthy donors). Exclusion applied to patients who initiated nivolumab less than 1 year following ASCT.

The protocol was immunoSEQ multiplex PCR, while the TCRdb copy is restricted to in-frame clones and leaves out a portion. The sample lists 100,000 or so clones, approximately 90% occurring once. Germline V gene data show CDR1 as MGHRA and CDR2 as YSYEKL. J lost 5 bases, V lost 0 bases, and 5 bases had no gene match. The CDR3 covers 15 residues. The time point: cycle 4 day 1 (C4D1), after less than 7 weeks of nivolumab. The patients all showed relapse after autologous stem cell transplantation, while their brentuximab vedotin exposure varied. Complete response, partial response or progressive disease made up the best responses.

The receptor's source is a human donor with classical Hodgkin lymphoma. Sequenced here: peripheral blood mononuclear cells (PBMCs), sampled before the fourth cycle of nivolumab. J is TRBJ1-2 and V is TRBV4-1; 8 nucleotides line up with TRBD1. The CDR3 coding sequence is TGCGCCAGCAGCCAAGAAGGGACAGGCCTATATGGCTACACCTTC. Its protein is CASSQEGTGLYGYTF.